The 8 T cell receptor beta chains given below trace back to one sample, sequenced in a study of response to subunit inactivated influenza vaccine. One entry per CDR3 protein, called by TCRdb with MiXCR from the RT-PCR reads. The sample includes 700,000 to 800,000 distinct CDR3 sequences, around 18% of them seen just once. The specimen comprised PBMCs from blood, sampled 5 to 6 days after vaccination. Source of these receptors: a man aged 50 to 59 who received an inactivated influenza vaccine.

This clonotype has only a few counts. CDR3 region: CSVTSGGSYGYTF. The CDR3 nucleotides are TGCAGCGTCACATCAGGGGGCAGCTATGGCTACACCTTC. The chain links TRBV29-1 to TRBJ1-2; TRBD1 matches 8 bases. The CDR3 is 13 amino acids. The germline CDR1 and CDR2 sequences are SQVTM and ANQGSEA. V lost 6 bases to trimming and J lost 4 bases; unmatched junction nucleotides: 7.

The gene calls are TRBV5-5 and TRBJ1-6; D not certain. The length of the CDR3 is 14 residues. V was clipped by 1 base and J by 9 bases, with 11 bases between them. Per germline, CDR1 SGHKS and CDR2 YYEKEE (reference sequence). CDR3 in amino acids: CASSLLLTASPLHF. The CDR3 DNA reads as TGTGCCAGCAGCTTGCTTCTTACTGCTTCACCCCTCCACTTT.

This clonotype showed up just a few times. The chain uses TRBV7-2 and TRBJ1-1; tentatively, D is TRBD1 (5 bases). Germline CDR1 SGHTA, CDR2 FQGNSA. V lost 2 bases and J lost 4, with 11 bases in between. The CDR3 is 14 residues long. The CDR3 region is CASSLMGGSTEAFF. The CDR3 DNA is TGTGCCAGCAGCTTAATGGGGGGTAGCACTGAAGCTTTCTTT.

V is TRBV5-1 and J is TRBJ2-2; weak D call: TRBD1 (5 bases). The CDR3 spans 15 residues. The V gene lost 1 base and the J gene lost 4 bases, with 11 bases spanning the gap. Germline CDR1 and CDR2: SGHRS and YFSETQ. The CDR3 DNA reads as TGCGCCAGCAGCTTGCCGGCAGGGCGCACCGGGGAGCTGTTTTTT. It codes for CASSLPAGRTGELFF.

The V call is TRBV12-3 or TRBV12-4, the J call TRBJ1-2; D not certain. This CDR3 has 13 amino acids. The germline V and J ends were trimmed by 5 bases and 4 bases, with 11 bases remaining between them. The DNA of the CDR3 is TGTGCCAGCAGTCCACTAGGAAGCTATGGCTACACCTTC. Its translation: CASSPLGSYGYTF.

The V and J genes are TRBV12-3 or TRBV12-4 and TRBJ2-5; possibly TRBD1 for D (6 bases). The ends were cut back, 3 bases at V and 10 bases at J, with 18 bases in the middle. The length of the CDR3 is 14 residues. The CDR3 nucleotides read TGTGCCAGCAGTTTGTCCCAGGGGACCAGGGGCCAGTACTTC. It is translated as CASSLSQGTRGQYF.

There are a few counts of this clonotype. The chain recombines TRBV4-2 with TRBJ2-2; 12 bases line up with TRBD2. The V and J ends lost 5 bases and 3 bases, in that order; junction bases with no gene match: 10. The CDR3 has 18 residues. The germline V gene has CDR1 LGHNA and CDR2 YNFKEQ. The CDR3 DNA is TGTGCCAGCAGCTATCGCCCTAGCGGGGGGGCCGACACCGGGGAGCTGTTTTTT. It translates to CASSYRPSGGADTGELFF.

This clonotype has only a few counts. V usage is TRBV20-1 and J usage is TRBJ2-5; 10 positions match TRBD2. The CDR3 length is 15 residues. The trim removed 0 bases at V and 4 bases at J, leaving 5 bases unmatched. Germline CDR1 reads DFQATT; CDR2 reads SNEGSKA (reference sequence). The CDR3 nucleotides are TGCAGTGCTAGAGATATTAGCGGGGGGAGAGAGACCCAGTACTTC. This sequence encodes CSARDISGGRETQYF.